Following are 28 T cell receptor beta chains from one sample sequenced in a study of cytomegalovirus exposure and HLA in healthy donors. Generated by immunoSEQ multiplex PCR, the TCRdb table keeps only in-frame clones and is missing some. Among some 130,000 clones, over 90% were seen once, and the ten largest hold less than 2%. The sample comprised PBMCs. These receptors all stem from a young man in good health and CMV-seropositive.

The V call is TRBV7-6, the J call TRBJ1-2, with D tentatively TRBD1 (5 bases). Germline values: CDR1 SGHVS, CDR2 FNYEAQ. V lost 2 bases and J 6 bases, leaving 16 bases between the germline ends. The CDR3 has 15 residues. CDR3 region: CASSLLYRRGNGYTF. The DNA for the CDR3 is TGTGCCAGCAGCTTACTTTACAGGAGGGGTAATGGCTACACCTTC.

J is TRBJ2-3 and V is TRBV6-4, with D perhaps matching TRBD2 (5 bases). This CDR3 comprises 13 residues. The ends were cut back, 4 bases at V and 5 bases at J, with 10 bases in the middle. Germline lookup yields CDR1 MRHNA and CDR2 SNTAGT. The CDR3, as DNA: TGTGCCAGCAGTGGCAGCGCGGGAGATACGCAGTATTTT. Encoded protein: CASSGSAGDTQYF.

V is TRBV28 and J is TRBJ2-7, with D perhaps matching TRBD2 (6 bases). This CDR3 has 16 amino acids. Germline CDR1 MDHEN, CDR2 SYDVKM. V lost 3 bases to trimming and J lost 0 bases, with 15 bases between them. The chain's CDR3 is CASSFMGGFLSYEQYF. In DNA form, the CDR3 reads TGTGCCAGCAGTTTCATGGGGGGATTTCTCTCCTACGAGCAGTACTTC.

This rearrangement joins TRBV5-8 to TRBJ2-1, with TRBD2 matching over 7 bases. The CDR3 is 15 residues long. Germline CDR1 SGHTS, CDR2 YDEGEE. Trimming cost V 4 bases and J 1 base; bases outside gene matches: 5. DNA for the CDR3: TGTGCCAGCAGCCCTAATAGCGGGTCCTACAATGAGCAGTTCTTC. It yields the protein CASSPNSGSYNEQFF.

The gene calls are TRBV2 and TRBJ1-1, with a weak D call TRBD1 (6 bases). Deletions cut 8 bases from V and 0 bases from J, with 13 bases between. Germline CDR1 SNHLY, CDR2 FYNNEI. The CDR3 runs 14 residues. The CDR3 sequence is CASLKDSMNTEAFF. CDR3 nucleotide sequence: TGTGCCAGCCTGAAGGACAGCATGAACACTGAAGCTTTCTTT.

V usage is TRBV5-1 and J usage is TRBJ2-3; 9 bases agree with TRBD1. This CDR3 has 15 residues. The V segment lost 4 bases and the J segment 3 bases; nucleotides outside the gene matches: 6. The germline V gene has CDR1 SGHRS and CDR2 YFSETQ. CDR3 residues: CASSTQTGGTDTQYF. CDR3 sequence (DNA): TGCGCCAGCAGCACCCAGACAGGGGGTACAGATACGCAGTATTTT.

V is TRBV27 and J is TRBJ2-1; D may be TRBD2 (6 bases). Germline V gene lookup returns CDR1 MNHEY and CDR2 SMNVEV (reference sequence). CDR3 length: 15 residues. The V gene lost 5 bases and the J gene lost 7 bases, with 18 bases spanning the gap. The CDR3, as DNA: TGTGCCAGCAGTCTTTTTACGGGAGAGGTGAATGAGCAGTTCTTC. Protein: CASSLFTGEVNEQFF.

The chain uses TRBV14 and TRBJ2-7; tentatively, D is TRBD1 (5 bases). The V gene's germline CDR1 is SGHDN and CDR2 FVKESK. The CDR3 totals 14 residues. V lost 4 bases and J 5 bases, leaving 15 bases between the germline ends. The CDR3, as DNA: TGTGCCAGCAGCCGGGGCTCGGCCTACGACGAGCAGTACTTC. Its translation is CASSRGSAYDEQYF.

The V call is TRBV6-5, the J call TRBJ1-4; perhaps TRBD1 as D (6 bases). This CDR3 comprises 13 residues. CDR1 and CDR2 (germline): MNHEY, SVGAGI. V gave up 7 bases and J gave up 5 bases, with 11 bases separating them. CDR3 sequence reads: CASNDRTNEKLFF. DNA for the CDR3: TGTGCCAGCAATGACAGGACGAATGAAAAACTGTTTTTT.

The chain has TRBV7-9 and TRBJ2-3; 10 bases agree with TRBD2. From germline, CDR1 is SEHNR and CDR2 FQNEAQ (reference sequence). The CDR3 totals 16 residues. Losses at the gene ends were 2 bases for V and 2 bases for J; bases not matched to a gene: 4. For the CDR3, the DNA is TGTGCCAGCAGCTTAATACTAGCGGGGTTCACAGATACGCAGTATTTT. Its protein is CASSLILAGFTDTQYF. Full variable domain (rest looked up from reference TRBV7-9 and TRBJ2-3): DTGVSQNPRHKITKRGQNVTFRCDPISEHNRLYWYRQTLGQGPEFLTYFQNEAQLEKSRLLSDRFSAERPKGSFSTLEIQRTEQGDSAMYLCASSLILAGFTDTQYFGPGTRLTVL.

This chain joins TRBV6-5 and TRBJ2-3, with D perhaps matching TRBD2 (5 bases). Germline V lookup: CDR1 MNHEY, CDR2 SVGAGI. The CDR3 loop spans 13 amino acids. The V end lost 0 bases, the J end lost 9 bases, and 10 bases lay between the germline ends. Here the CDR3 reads CASSYSERGTQYF. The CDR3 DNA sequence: TGTGCCAGCAGTTACTCCGAACGGGGAACGCAGTATTTT.

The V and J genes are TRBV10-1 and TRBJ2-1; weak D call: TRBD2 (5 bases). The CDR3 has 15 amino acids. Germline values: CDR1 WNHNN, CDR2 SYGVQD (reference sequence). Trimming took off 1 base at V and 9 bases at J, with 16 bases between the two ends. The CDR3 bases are TGCGCCAGCAGTGAGTGGTCCAAGAGAGAGGGTGAGCAGTTCTTC. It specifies CASSEWSKREGEQFF.

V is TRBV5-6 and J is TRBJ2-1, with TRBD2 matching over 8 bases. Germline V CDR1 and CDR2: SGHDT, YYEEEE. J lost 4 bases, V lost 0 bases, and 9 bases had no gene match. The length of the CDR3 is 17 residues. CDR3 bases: TGTGCCAGCAGCTTGGTGTTTACCAGCGGGGGATACAATGAGCAGTTCTTC. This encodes CASSLVFTSGGYNEQFF.

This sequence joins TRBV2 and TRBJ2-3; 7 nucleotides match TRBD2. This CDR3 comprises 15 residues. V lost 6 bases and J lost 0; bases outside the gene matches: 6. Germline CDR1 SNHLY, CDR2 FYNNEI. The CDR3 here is CASRPGLQSTDTQYF. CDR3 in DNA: TGTGCCAGCAGGCCGGGACTACAGAGCACAGATACGCAGTATTTT.

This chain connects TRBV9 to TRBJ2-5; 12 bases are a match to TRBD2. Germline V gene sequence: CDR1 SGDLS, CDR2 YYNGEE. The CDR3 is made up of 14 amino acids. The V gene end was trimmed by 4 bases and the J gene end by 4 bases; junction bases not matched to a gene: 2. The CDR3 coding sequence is TGTGCCAGCAGCTCGGGACTAGCGGGAGAGACCCAGTACTTC. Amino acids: CASSSGLAGETQYF.

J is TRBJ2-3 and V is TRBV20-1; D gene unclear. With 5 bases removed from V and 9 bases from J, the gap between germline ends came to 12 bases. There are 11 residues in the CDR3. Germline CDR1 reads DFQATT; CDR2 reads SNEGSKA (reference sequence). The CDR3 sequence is CSAVPPRTQYF. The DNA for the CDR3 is TGCAGTGCTGTCCCGCCGAGGACGCAGTATTTT.

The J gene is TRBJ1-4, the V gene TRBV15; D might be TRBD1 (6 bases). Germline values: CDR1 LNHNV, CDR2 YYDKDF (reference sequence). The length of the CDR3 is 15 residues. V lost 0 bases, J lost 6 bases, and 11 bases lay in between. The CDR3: CATSRERAGDEKLFF. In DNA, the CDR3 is TGTGCCACCAGCAGAGAGAGGGCAGGGGATGAAAAACTGTTTTTT. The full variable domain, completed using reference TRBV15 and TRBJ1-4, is DAMVIQNPRYQVTQFGKPVTLSCSQTLNHNVMYWYQQKSSQAPKLLFHYYDKDFNNEADTPDNFQSRRPNTSFCFLDIRSPGLGDTAMYLCATSRERAGDEKLFFGSGTQLSVL.

The CDR3 protein is CASSFGTGEDTIYF. The DNA of the CDR3 is TGCGCCAGCAGCTTCGGAACAGGAGAAGACACCATATATTTT. This chain links TRBV5-1 with TRBJ1-3; D may be TRBD1 (5 bases). V dropped 2 bases and J dropped 8 bases, with 14 bases sitting between them. Germline V gives CDR1 SGHRS, CDR2 YFSETQ. The CDR3 has 14 amino acids.

CDR3 amino acids: CASSPNRGQTNTEAFF. CDR3 DNA: TGTGCCAGCAGCCCAAATAGGGGTCAAACGAACACTGAAGCTTTCTTT. The gene calls are TRBV6-6 and TRBJ1-1, with D tentatively TRBD1 (5 bases). The germline V and J ends were trimmed by 6 bases and 1 base, with 18 bases remaining between them. The V gene's germline CDR1 is MNHNY and CDR2 SVGAGI (reference sequence). This CDR3 has 16 residues.

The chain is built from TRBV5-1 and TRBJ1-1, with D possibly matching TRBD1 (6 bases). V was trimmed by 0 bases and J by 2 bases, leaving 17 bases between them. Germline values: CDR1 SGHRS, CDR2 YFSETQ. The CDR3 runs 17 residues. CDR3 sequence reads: CASSLGPNRAFNTEAFF. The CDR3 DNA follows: TGCGCCAGCAGCTTGGGCCCAAACAGGGCGTTCAACACTGAAGCTTTCTTT.

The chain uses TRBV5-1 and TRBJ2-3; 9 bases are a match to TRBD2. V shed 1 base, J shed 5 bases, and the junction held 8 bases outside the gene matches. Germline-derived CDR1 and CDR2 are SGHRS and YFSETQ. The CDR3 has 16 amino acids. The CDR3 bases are TGCGCCAGCAGCTTGAGCGGGAGGATAGGAATAGATACGCAGTATTTT. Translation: CASSLSGRIGIDTQYF.

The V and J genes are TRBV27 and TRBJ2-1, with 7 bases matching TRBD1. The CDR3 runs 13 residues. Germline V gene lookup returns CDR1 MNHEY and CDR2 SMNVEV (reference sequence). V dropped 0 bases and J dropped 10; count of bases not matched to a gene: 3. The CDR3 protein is CASSLSQGLEQFF. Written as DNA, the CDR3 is TGTGCCAGCAGTTTATCACAGGGGTTGGAGCAGTTCTTC.

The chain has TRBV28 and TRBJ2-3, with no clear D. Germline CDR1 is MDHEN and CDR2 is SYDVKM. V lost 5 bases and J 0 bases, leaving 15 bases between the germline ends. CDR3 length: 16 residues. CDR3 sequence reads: CASSPPPEWSTDTQYF. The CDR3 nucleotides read TGTGCCAGCAGTCCCCCCCCGGAGTGGAGCACAGATACGCAGTATTTT.

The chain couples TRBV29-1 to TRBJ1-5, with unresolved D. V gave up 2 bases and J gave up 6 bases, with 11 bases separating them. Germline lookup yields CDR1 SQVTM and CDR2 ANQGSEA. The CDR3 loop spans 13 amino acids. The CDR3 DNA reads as TGCAGCGTTGAAAGGGAGGCCGGTCAGCCCCAGCATTTT. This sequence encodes CSVEREAGQPQHF.

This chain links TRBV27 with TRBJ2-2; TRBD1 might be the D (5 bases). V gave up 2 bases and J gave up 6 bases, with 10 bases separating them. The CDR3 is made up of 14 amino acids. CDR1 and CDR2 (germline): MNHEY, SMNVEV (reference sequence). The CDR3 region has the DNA TGTGCCAGCAGTTTAAGCCAGGGCTCCGGGGAGCTGTTTTTT. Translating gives CASSLSQGSGELFF.

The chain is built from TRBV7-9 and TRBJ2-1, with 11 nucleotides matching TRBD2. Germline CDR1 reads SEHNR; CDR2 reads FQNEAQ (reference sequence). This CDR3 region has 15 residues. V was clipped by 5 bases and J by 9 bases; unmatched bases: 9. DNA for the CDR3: TGTGCCAGCAGCCCCAGACTAGCGGGAAAGGGTGAGCAGTTCTTC. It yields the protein CASSPRLAGKGEQFF.

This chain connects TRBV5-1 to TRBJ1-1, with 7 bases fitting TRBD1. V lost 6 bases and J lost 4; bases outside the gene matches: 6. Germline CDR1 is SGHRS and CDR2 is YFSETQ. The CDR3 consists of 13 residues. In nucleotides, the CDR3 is TGCGCCAGCACCGACAGGGTGACCACTGAAGCTTTCTTT. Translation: CASTDRVTTEAFF.

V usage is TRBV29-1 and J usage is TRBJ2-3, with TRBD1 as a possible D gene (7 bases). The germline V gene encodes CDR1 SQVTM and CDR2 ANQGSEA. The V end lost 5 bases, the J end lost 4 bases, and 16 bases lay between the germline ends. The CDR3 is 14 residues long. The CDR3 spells CSVQGGVSPDTQYF. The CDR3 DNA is TGCAGCGTTCAGGGGGGAGTCTCCCCAGATACGCAGTATTTT.